Listed here are 5 T cell receptor beta chains from one sample, sequenced in a study of control samples from healthy donors and cancer patients. TCRdb's table, derived via immunoSEQ multiplex PCR, lists solely in-frame clones and lacks some. Here the sample spans about 77,000 clones, 85% to 95% being singletons. Sequenced input: blood. The source of these receptors is a woman in her fifties or sixties in good health.

The rearrangement joins TRBV28 to TRBJ2-3; 11 bases fit TRBD2. The length of the CDR3 is 17 residues. The junction had 12 bases not matched to a gene; V was cut back by 5 bases and J by 5 bases. CDR1 and CDR2 from the germline V gene are MDHEN and SYDVKM. CDR3 coding DNA: TGTGCCAGCAGTCCCCTACCTCTAGCGGGAGGCGGAGATACGCAGTATTTT. Translation gives CASSPLPLAGGGDTQYF. The whole variable domain, remainder taken from reference TRBV28 and TRBJ2-3, is DVKVTQSSRYLVKRTGEKVFLECVQDMDHENMFWYRQDPGLGLRLIYFSYDVKMKEKGDIPEGYSVSREKKERFSLILESASTNQTSMYLCASSPLPLAGGGDTQYFGPGTRLTVL.

The V gene is TRBV4-2, the J gene TRBJ2-3, with TRBD2 identical over 11 bases. Germline V gene data show CDR1 as LGHNA and CDR2 as YNFKEQ. The V and J ends lost 2 bases and 11 bases, in that order; junction bases with no gene match: 9. CDR3 size: 15 residues. The CDR3 spells CASSQPHEGLAVQYF. The CDR3 DNA is TGTGCCAGCAGCCAACCGCACGAGGGACTAGCGGTGCAGTATTTT.

V is TRBV7-9 and J is TRBJ1-1, with D hard to call. CDR3 length: 16 amino acids. Trimming took 0 bases from V and 0 from J, leaving 11 bases between them. The V gene's germline CDR1 is SEHNR and CDR2 FQNEAQ (reference sequence). DNA of the CDR3: TGTGCCAGCAGCTTAGCGTCTGGCAGTTTGAACACTGAAGCTTTCTTT. Protein sequence: CASSLASGSLNTEAFF.

The chain uses TRBV7-8 and TRBJ1-1, with D perhaps matching TRBD1 (6 bases). With 3 bases removed from V and 0 bases from J, the gap between germline ends came to 14 bases. The germline CDR1 and CDR2 sequences are SGHVS and FQNEAQ. There are 16 residues in the CDR3. The CDR3 nucleotides are TGTGCCAGCAGCTTGCACCGGGACATGATGAACACTGAAGCTTTCTTT. Protein: CASSLHRDMMNTEAFF. The full variable domain, its missing parts supplied by reference TRBV7-8 and TRBJ1-1, is GAGVSQSPRYKVAKRGQDVALRCDPISGHVSLFWYQQALGQGPEFLTYFQNEAQLDKSGLPSDRFFAERPEGSVSTLKIQRTQQEDSAVYLCASSLHRDMMNTEAFFGQGTRLTVV.

The table lists this clone with a count of one. The V and J genes are TRBV28 and TRBJ1-5, with D unresolved. CDR1 is MDHEN and CDR2 is SYDVKM in the germline V gene. This CDR3 contains 13 residues. V dropped 5 bases and J dropped 7 bases, with 12 bases sitting between them. CDR3 region: CASSARGAQPQHF. The CDR3 DNA is TGTGCCAGCAGTGCCCGGGGAGCCCAGCCCCAGCATTTT. Based on the CDR3 plus reference TRBV28 and TRBJ1-5, the full variable domain is DVKVTQSSRYLVKRTGEKVFLECVQDMDHENMFWYRQDPGLGLRLIYFSYDVKMKEKGDIPEGYSVSREKKERFSLILESASTNQTSMYLCASSARGAQPQHFGDGTRLSIL.